This TCR beta chain came from a study of cytomegalovirus exposure and HLA in healthy donors. Nominal health characterized the donors when sampled, though unrecorded immune exposures were likely. This clone was detected only a few times. The CDR3 extends over 13 amino acids. Germline V lookup: CDR1 MNHNS, CDR2 SASEGT. V dropped 4 bases and J dropped 1 base, with 7 bases sitting between them. Researchers ran the PCR with 60 Vbeta and 13 Jbeta primers. In the authors' methods: A later analysis tallied approximately 80 million unique TCR beta chains, about 9.9 million of them shared. The assay was immunoSEQ multiplex PCR, and TCRdb's table has in-frame clones only and misses some. V, J and clone size were drawn from that table, and D and trimming were deduced from the DNA. The sample lists 110,000 to 150,000 clones; over 60% were seen once.

The sequence was collected from a man aged 35 to 55 in good health and CMV-seronegative. This chain uses TRBV6-1 with TRBJ1-1; D perhaps matches TRBD1 (5 bases). Sequenced sample: PBMCs. CDR3 in DNA: TGTGCCAGCAGTGCCACAGGGAACACTGAAGCTTTCTTT. This sequence encodes CASSATGNTEAFF.